This T cell receptor (beta chain) was sequenced during a study of CD8 T cells in Susac syndrome. Random hexamers were used to reverse transcribe an amount of 0.5 to 1 ug RNA. TCRdb reprocessed the immunoSEQ multiplex PCR reads via MiXCR and lists one record per CDR3 protein. Here the sample spans a few hundred thousand distinct CDR3 sequences, roughly 96% being singletons. The sequence was obtained from a human donor with multiple sclerosis. Sequencing input: CD4+ T cells from PBMCs.

The CDR3 coding sequence is TGTGCCAGCAGCTTAGGAAGGGCCCCGCAGTATTTT. Translated, it gives CASSLGRAPQYF. J is TRBJ2-3 and V is TRBV7-3, with D unclear. The CDR3 runs to 12 residues. CDR1 SGHTA and CDR2 FQGTGA come from the germline V gene. V lost 2 bases to trimming and J lost 10 bases, with 10 bases between them.